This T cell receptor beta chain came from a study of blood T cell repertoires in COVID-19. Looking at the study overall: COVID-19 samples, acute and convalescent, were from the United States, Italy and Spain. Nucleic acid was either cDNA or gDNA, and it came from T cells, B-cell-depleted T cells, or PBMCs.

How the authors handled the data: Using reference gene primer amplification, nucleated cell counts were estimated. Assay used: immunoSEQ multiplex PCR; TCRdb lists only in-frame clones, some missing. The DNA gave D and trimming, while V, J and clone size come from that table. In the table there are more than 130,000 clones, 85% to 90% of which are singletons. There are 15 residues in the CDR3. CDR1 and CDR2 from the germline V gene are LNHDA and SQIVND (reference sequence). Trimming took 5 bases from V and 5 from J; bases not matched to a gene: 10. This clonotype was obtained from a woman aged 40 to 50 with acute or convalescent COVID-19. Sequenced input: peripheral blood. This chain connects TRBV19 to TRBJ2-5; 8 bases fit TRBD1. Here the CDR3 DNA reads TGTGCCAGTAGTCTATCGACAGGGGCGAGGGAGACCCAGTACTTC. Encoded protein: CASSLSTGARETQYF.